The T cell receptor (beta chain) described here comes from a study of T cell responses to AZD1222 COVID-19 vaccine. Study summary: Pooled together were second doses at about 4 or about 12 weeks. Whole-study results and caveats: CD4 TCRs covered the whole spike, strongest at regions 160-218 and 743-854. Only after the peak T cell response were repertoires sampled. A mostly white British donor set with more females was recruited, and clonal diversity was possibly underestimated.

The trim removed 2 bases at V and 4 bases at J, leaving 7 bases unmatched. Germline CDR1 reads SGHRS; CDR2 reads YFSETQ. The CDR3 has 16 amino acids. As concerns this clone: Antigen: not known.

TCRdb keeps only in-frame clones here, not all; method: immunoSEQ multiplex PCR. This table has approximately 65,000 clones, roughly 90% appearing once. This chain connects TRBV5-1 to TRBJ2-7; the match to TRBD2 covers 12 bases. The sample here was peripheral blood, taken on day 0 of AZD1222 vaccination. The source of this sequence is an adult in good health. The CDR3 loop is CASSFGLAGGRYEQYF. The CDR3 coding sequence is TGCGCCAGCAGCTTCGGGCTAGCGGGAGGGCGGTACGAGCAGTACTTC.